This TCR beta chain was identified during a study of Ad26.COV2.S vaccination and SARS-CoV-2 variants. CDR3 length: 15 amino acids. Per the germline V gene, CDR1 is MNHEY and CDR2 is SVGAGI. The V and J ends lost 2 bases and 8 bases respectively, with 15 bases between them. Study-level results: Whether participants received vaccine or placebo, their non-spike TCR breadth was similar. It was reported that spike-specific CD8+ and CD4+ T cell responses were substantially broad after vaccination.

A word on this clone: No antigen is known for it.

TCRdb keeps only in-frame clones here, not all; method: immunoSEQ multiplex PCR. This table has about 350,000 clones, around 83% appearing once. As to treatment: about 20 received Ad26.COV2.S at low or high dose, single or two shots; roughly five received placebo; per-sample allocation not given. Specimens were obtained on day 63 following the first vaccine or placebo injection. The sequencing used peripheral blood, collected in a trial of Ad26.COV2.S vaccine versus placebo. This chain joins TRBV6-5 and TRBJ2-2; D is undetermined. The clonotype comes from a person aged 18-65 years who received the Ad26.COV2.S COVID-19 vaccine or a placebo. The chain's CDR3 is CASSYGSLNSGELFF. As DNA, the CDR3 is TGTGCCAGCAGTTACGGGTCCTTAAACTCAGGGGAGCTGTTTTTT.